Below are 16 T cell receptor beta chains sequenced from a single sample in a study of blood T cell repertoires in COVID-19. Sequencing was performed with immunoSEQ multiplex PCR; in TCRdb, only in-frame clones are kept and a portion is missing. This repertoire shows approximately 190,000 clones, about 82% found once; its top ten account for about 4.9%. Sequencing used peripheral blood. The receptors were gathered from a woman aged 30 to 39 with acute or convalescent COVID-19.

This chain connects TRBV2 to TRBJ2-3; 7 bases are a match to TRBD1. V gave up 9 bases and J gave up 0 bases; unmatched junction bases: 3. Germline CDR1 is SNHLY and CDR2 is FYNNEI. The CDR3 covers 13 residues. The CDR3 reads CARLTGSTDTQYF. The CDR3 coding sequence is TGTGCCAGGTTGACAGGGAGCACAGATACGCAGTATTTT.

This clone appeared once. The chain is built from TRBV9 and TRBJ2-2, with D perhaps TRBD1 (7 bases). The CDR3 loop spans 16 amino acids. Trimming shortened V by 4 bases and J by 4 bases, and 17 bases separated the two germline ends. Germline V CDR1 and CDR2: SGDLS, YYNGEE. CDR3: CASSSPRGAGTGELFF. The CDR3 DNA is TGTGCCAGCAGCTCGCCCAGGGGGGCGGGCACCGGGGAGCTGTTTTTT.

The V gene is TRBV5-1, the J gene TRBJ2-2; 11 bases fit TRBD2. V dropped 4 bases and J dropped 2; count of bases not matched to a gene: 7. CDR1 SGHRS and CDR2 YFSETQ come from the germline V gene. This CDR3 has 17 residues. DNA for the CDR3: TGCGCCAGCAGCCCGAATGGACTAGCGGGTAACACCGGGGAGCTGTTTTTT. It codes for CASSPNGLAGNTGELFF.

The J gene is TRBJ2-7, the V gene TRBV4-3; tentative D call: TRBD2 (6 bases). The CDR3 length is 16 residues. The V and J ends lost 1 base and 3 bases respectively, with 16 bases between them. Germline V gene sequence: CDR1 LGHNA, CDR2 YSLEER. CDR3 protein: CASSQVPGTGYYEQYF. In DNA form, the CDR3 reads TGCGCCAGCAGCCAAGTCCCCGGGACTGGCTACTACGAGCAGTACTTC.

The rearrangement links TRBV30 to TRBJ2-2; D call uncertain. The CDR3 contains 13 residues. The germline gives CDR1 GTSNPN, CDR2 SVGIG (reference sequence). Trimming removed 2 bases from V and 2 bases from J, with 6 bases in between. The CDR3 nucleotides read TGTGCCTGGAGTACAGAAAACACCGGGGAGCTGTTTTTT. It translates to CAWSTENTGELFF.

This rearrangement joins TRBV29-1 to TRBJ2-1; 13 bases are shared with TRBD2. The V and J ends lost 4 bases and 7 bases, in that order; junction bases with no gene match: 19. The CDR3 is made up of 19 amino acids. CDR1 and CDR2 from the germline V gene are SQVTM and ANQGSEA. The CDR3 DNA is TGCAGCGTTGTCTCCGGACTAGCGGGAGTTGGGGGACGGCTTAATGAGCAGTTCTTC. It is translated as CSVVSGLAGVGGRLNEQFF.

The gene calls are TRBV15 and TRBJ2-3; TRBD2 might be the D (5 bases). Germline-derived CDR1 and CDR2 are LNHNV and YYDKDF (reference sequence). Trimming left V 1 base short and J 9 bases short, with 11 bases between. The CDR3 extends over 13 amino acids. As DNA, the CDR3 is TGTGCCACCAGCAGAGTTAGCGATTCGACGCAGTATTTT. Translating gives CATSRVSDSTQYF.

The chain joins TRBV6-1 to TRBJ1-5; D call uncertain. CDR3 size: 13 residues. V was clipped by 1 base and J by 3 bases, with 4 bases between them. The germline gives CDR1 MNHNS, CDR2 SASEGT. In DNA, the CDR3 is TGTGCCAGCAGTGAAGGCTACAATCAGCCCCAGCATTTT. This encodes CASSEGYNQPQHF.

J is TRBJ2-5 and V is TRBV28; a possible D gene is TRBD1 (5 bases). The CDR3 runs to 14 residues. V lost 5 bases and J 5 bases, leaving 15 bases between the germline ends. From germline, CDR1 is MDHEN and CDR2 SYDVKM. The CDR3 DNA reads TGTGCCAGCAGTGGGCAGGGATATCGGGAGACCCAGTACTTC. Residues: CASSGQGYRETQYF.

The V call is TRBV29-1, the J call TRBJ2-3, with D possibly being TRBD1 (6 bases). Germline V gives CDR1 SQVTM, CDR2 ANQGSEA. The CDR3 has 15 amino acids. Trimming cost V 7 bases and J 3 bases, with 20 bases left between them. The CDR3 region has the DNA TGCAGCGCAGTACGGGGAGAGGGGGATACAGATACGCAGTATTTT. Protein: CSAVRGEGDTDTQYF.

The J gene is TRBJ2-3, the V gene TRBV19; 11 nucleotides match TRBD2. Germline V CDR1 and CDR2: LNHDA, SQIVND (reference sequence). V gave up 5 bases and J gave up 5 bases; unmatched junction bases: 6. CDR3 length: 15 residues. The CDR3 DNA sequence: TGTGCCAGTAGTGCTCTAGCGGGGGGTAGAGATACGCAGTATTTT. It codes for CASSALAGGRDTQYF.

The chain carries TRBV5-6 and TRBJ1-2; the D gene is possibly TRBD1 (5 bases). The CDR3 consists of 13 residues. Germline V gene sequence: CDR1 SGHDT, CDR2 YYEEEE. V lost 0 bases to trimming and J lost 6 bases, with 9 bases between them. CDR3 nucleotide sequence: TGTGCCAGCAGCTTGGACAGGACCAATGGCTACACCTTC. Amino acid sequence: CASSLDRTNGYTF.

This chain uses TRBV7-9 with TRBJ2-3; D possibly corresponds to TRBD2 (6 bases). V shed 4 bases and J shed 3 bases, with 17 bases lying between them. The CDR3 sequence is 16 residues long. The germline V gene encodes CDR1 SEHNR and CDR2 FQNEAQ (reference sequence). The chain's CDR3 is CASSSGVQGLTDTQYF. The CDR3 nucleotides read TGTGCCAGCAGCTCTGGTGTCCAGGGACTTACAGATACGCAGTATTTT.

The chain uses TRBV5-1 and TRBJ2-7; 9 bases map to TRBD1. V was pared by 4 bases and J by 6 bases, with 8 bases of the junction left unmatched. This CDR3 has 14 residues. Germline CDR1 and CDR2: SGHRS and YFSETQ. CDR3 coding DNA: TGCGCCAGCAGCCGACAGGGGGTACCATCCGAGCAGTACTTC. Protein sequence: CASSRQGVPSEQYF.

In this sample, this clone turned up a few times. V is TRBV5-4 and J is TRBJ2-7, with D perhaps matching TRBD1 (6 bases). The germline V and J ends were trimmed by 4 bases and 1 base, with 15 bases remaining between them. CDR1 and CDR2 (germline): SGHNT, YYREEE (reference sequence). There are 15 residues in the CDR3. In nucleotides, the CDR3 is TGTGCCAGCAGCCTAGGGACAAAGACTTCCTACGAGCAGTACTTC. Its protein is CASSLGTKTSYEQYF.

V is TRBV4-3 and J is TRBJ1-3, with a weak D call TRBD1 (5 bases). V lost 1 base to trimming and J lost 3 bases, with 10 bases between them. Germline V CDR1 and CDR2: LGHNA, YSLEER. CDR3 length equals 15 residues. DNA of the CDR3: TGCGCCAGCAGCCAAGGTACGGGGGATGGAAACACCATATATTTT. Its translation: CASSQGTGDGNTIYF.